Following are 11 T cell receptor beta chains from one sample sequenced in a study of monozygotic twins with cystic fibrosis. The protocol was immunoSEQ multiplex PCR, while the TCRdb copy is restricted to in-frame clones and leaves out a portion. The table lists some 9,600 clones, about 89% of them singletons. Sequences were obtained from blood. Source of these receptors: a boy under 10 years old with cystic fibrosis.

The rearrangement links TRBV11-3 to TRBJ2-5, with TRBD2 matching 7 bases. Germline trimming cut 3 bases from V and 2 bases from J; bases unmatched to any gene: 6. There are 15 residues in the CDR3. Germline CDR1 reads SGHNT; CDR2 reads YENEEA. The chain's CDR3 is CASSLWGGPQETQYF. The CDR3 DNA is TGTGCCAGCAGCTTGTGGGGGGGACCACAAGAGACCCAGTACTTC.

With regard to this clone: Distinct nucleotide sequences in the sample also encode this CDR3. The rearrangement uses TRBV7-2 and TRBJ2-3, with D perhaps assigned TRBD1 or TRBD2 (5 bases each). Germline V gene data show CDR1 as SGHTA and CDR2 as FQGNSA. The CDR3 consists of 15 residues. The V end was cut by 0 bases, the J end by 0 bases, with 7 bases between. In nucleotides, the CDR3 is TGTGCCAGCAGCTTAGCAGGGGACAGCACAGATACGCAGTATTTT. Translating it yields CASSLAGDSTDTQYF.

The chain recombines TRBV6-5 with TRBJ1-2; D not certain. Per the germline V gene, CDR1 is MNHEY and CDR2 is SVGAGI. The CDR3 spans 14 residues. Trimming removed 0 bases at V and 2 bases at J, with 7 bases between. CDR3 DNA sequence: TGTGCCAGCAGTTACTCGGTCAGCAACTATGGCTACACCTTC. Translating it yields CASSYSVSNYGYTF.

The V and J genes are TRBV19 and TRBJ2-7; 12 nucleotides line up with TRBD1. The CDR3 spans 14 residues. V shed 6 bases and J 6 bases; nucleotides not matched to a gene: 6. The germline gives CDR1 LNHDA, CDR2 SQIVND (reference sequence). The CDR3 DNA reads as TGTGCCAGTAGATCGGGACAGGGGGCGTTCGAGCAGTACTTC. Protein: CASRSGQGAFEQYF.

The chain has TRBV2 and TRBJ1-5; D might be TRBD1 (5 bases). The length of the CDR3 is 15 residues. V lost 7 bases and J 2 bases, leaving 15 bases between the germline ends. CDR1 is SNHLY, CDR2 FYNNEI, per germline. The CDR3 sequence is CASKSNGGGNQPQHF. The CDR3 DNA follows: TGTGCCAGCAAGAGTAACGGGGGGGGCAATCAGCCCCAGCATTTT.

The V call is TRBV7-8, the J call TRBJ2-7; D uncertain. This CDR3 spans 17 amino acids. CDR1 SGHVS and CDR2 FQNEAQ come from the germline V gene. Trimming stripped 4 bases from V and 3 bases from J, with 22 bases between. This CDR3 is CASSYRLPELGLYEQYF. In DNA form, the CDR3 reads TGTGCCAGCAGCTATCGACTCCCGGAGCTCGGGCTCTACGAGCAGTACTTC.

The chain links TRBV6-1 to TRBJ2-7; no reliable D call. The CDR3 has 13 amino acids. V was cut by 6 bases and J by 1 base, with 10 bases left in between. The germline V gene encodes CDR1 MNHNS and CDR2 SASEGT. CDR3 bases: TGTGCCAGCAGCCCCCGGGCATCCTACGAGCAGTACGTC. Amino acids: CASSPRASYEQYV.

This clone is deemed medium-sized (0.01 to 0.1%). V gene TRBV27 combines with J gene TRBJ2-1; TRBD1 might be the D (5 bases). The V gene's germline CDR1 is MNHEY and CDR2 SMNVEV (reference sequence). The length of the CDR3 is 15 residues. V was clipped by 5 bases and J by 1 base, with 12 bases between them. In DNA, the CDR3 is TGTGCCAGCAGTCCAGACAGCCGGTCCTACAATGAGCAGTTCTTC. Translating gives CASSPDSRSYNEQFF.

This rearrangement joins TRBV18 to TRBJ1-6; D remains unclear. Per the germline V gene, CDR1 is KGHSH and CDR2 is LQKENI. The germline V and J ends were trimmed by 3 bases and 4 bases, with 7 bases remaining between them. The CDR3 length is 14 residues. CDR3 in DNA: TGTGCCAGCTCACCGACTGATTATAATTCACCCCTCCACTTT. Translating it yields CASSPTDYNSPLHF.

The chain carries TRBV2 and TRBJ1-2, with TRBD1 matching over 7 bases. This CDR3 has 13 residues. V was clipped by 6 bases and J by 3 bases; unmatched bases: 4. Germline loops: CDR1 SNHLY, CDR2 FYNNEI. The CDR3 nucleotides read TGTGCCAGCAGCGGCGACAGGGACTATGGCTACACCTTC. Protein sequence: CASSGDRDYGYTF.

The chain carries TRBV10-3 and TRBJ1-5; TRBD1 is a possible D gene (6 bases). The CDR3 length is 18 residues. CDR1 ENHRY and CDR2 SYGVKD come from the germline V gene. The germline V and J ends were trimmed by 0 bases and 0 bases, with 15 bases remaining between them. The DNA of the CDR3 is TGTGCCATCAGTGAGTCGGCCCGGGCAGGGGCTAGCAATCAGCCCCAGCATTTT. Its translation: CAISESARAGASNQPQHF.